The rows below give T cell receptor beta chains drawn from one sample of a study of T cell repertoires in ileal Crohn's disease. Produced via immunoSEQ multiplex PCR; TCRdb's table is partial and in-frame only. This sample has 10,000 to 15,000 clones, with roughly four fifths found just once. Material: ileal tissue. The receptors originated from an adult with Crohn's disease. The CDR3 runs from the conserved cysteine through the conserved F or W. Each record gives: D gene, V gene, J gene, clone size, CDR3 DNA, CDR3 protein. D genes are given only for firm matches. The size of a clone is reported for some rows only, either as once, few or many, or as a class for expanded clones.

D: .; V: TRBV5-1; J: TRBJ2-5; size: .; DNA: TGCGCCAGCAGCGTGACAGTCCAAGAGACCCAGTACTTC; CDR3: CASSVTVQETQYF
D: .; V: TRBV25-1; J: TRBJ2-7; size: .; DNA: TGTGCCAGCACCAGGGGTTTAGGCTACGAGCAGTACTTC; CDR3: CASTRGLGYEQYF
D: TRBD1; V: TRBV28; J: TRBJ2-7; size: .; DNA: TGTGCCAGCAGTTTCTCCGGGACAGCGAGCTCCTACGAGCAGTACTTC; CDR3: CASSFSGTASSYEQYF
D: .; V: TRBV2; J: TRBJ2-3; size: .; DNA: TGTGCCAGCAGGGACTTCAACACAGATACGCAGTATTTT; CDR3: CASRDFNTDTQYF
D: TRBD1; V: TRBV6-1; J: TRBJ1-2; size: .; DNA: TGTGCCAGCAAATTATGGACAGGGGATGGCTACACCTTC; CDR3: CASKLWTGDGYTF
D: .; V: TRBV7-9; J: TRBJ2-7; size: .; DNA: TGTGCCAGCAGCCCTACCCAGGGGCCCTACGAGCAGTACTTC; CDR3: CASSPTQGPYEQYF
D: TRBD2; V: TRBV29-1; J: TRBJ2-3; size: .; DNA: TGCAGCGTTGGGCGTGGAGCGGGGGGGCCATTGGATACGCAGTATTTT; CDR3: CSVGRGAGGPLDTQYF
D: TRBD2; V: TRBV7-6; J: TRBJ2-3; size: few; DNA: TGTGCCAGCAGCTTAGGGACTAGCGGTTTCACAGATACGCAGTATTTT; CDR3: CASSLGTSGFTDTQYF
D: .; V: TRBV21-1; J: TRBJ2-2; size: .; DNA: TGTGCCAGGAAAGGGGACTCCTTGGGGGGGGAGCTGTTTTTT; CDR3: CARKGDSLGGELFF
D: .; V: TRBV11-3; J: TRBJ1-3; size: .; DNA: TGTGCCAGCAGCTTAGGCGGGGCGCCCAGCTCTGGAAACACCATATATTTT; CDR3: CASSLGGAPSSGNTIYF
D: .; V: TRBV6-1; J: TRBJ2-7; size: .; DNA: TGTGCCAGCAGTGAAGTACCGGGACTTCGTTACGAGCAGTACTTC; CDR3: CASSEVPGLRYEQYF
D: .; V: TRBV5-6; J: TRBJ1-4; size: .; DNA: TGTGCCAGCAGCTTGAGCAGGGCTGAAAAACTGTTTTTT; CDR3: CASSLSRAEKLFF
D: .; V: TRBV15; J: TRBJ2-7; size: once; DNA: TGTGCCACCAGCCACTTACAGGGTCTCGGGGTAAACGAGCAGTACTTC; CDR3: CATSHLQGLGVNEQYF
D: .; V: TRBV5-6; J: TRBJ2-7; size: .; DNA: TGTGCCAGCAGCGGCAAACACAGGGACCACGAGCAGTACTTC; CDR3: CASSGKHRDHEQYF
D: .; V: TRBV7-6; J: TRBJ2-1; size: .; DNA: TGTGCCAGCAGCTTAGCCGGGAGTCTCAATGAGCAGTTCTTC; CDR3: CASSLAGSLNEQFF
D: TRBD2; V: TRBV5-4; J: TRBJ2-7; size: .; DNA: TGTGCCAGCAGCTTGGTTGGGGGGGGATCCTACGAGCAGTACTTC; CDR3: CASSLVGGGSYEQYF
D: TRBD1; V: TRBV11-2; J: TRBJ2-2; size: .; DNA: TGTGCCAGCAGCGGACAGGGGGCCGGGGAGCTGTTTTTT; CDR3: CASSGQGAGELFF
D: TRBD2; V: TRBV5-1; J: TRBJ2-1; size: .; DNA: TGCGCCAGCAGCATCCCTAGCGGGAGCGGCTACAATGAGCAGTTCTTC; CDR3: CASSIPSGSGYNEQFF
D: .; V: TRBV7-2; J: TRBJ1-5; size: .; DNA: TGTGCCAGCAGCTTCTCGTTGAGCAATCAGCCCCAGCATTTT; CDR3: CASSFSLSNQPQHF
D: TRBD2; V: TRBV15; J: TRBJ2-5; size: .; DNA: TGTGCCACCAGCAGAGATAGCGGGAGCAGACAAGAGACCCAGTACTTC; CDR3: CATSRDSGSRQETQYF
D: .; V: TRBV11-3; J: TRBJ2-7; size: .; DNA: TGTGCCAGCAGCCCCAAGACAGGCCTCTTCTCCTACGAGCAGTACTTC; CDR3: CASSPKTGLFSYEQYF
D: TRBD2; V: TRBV6-6; J: TRBJ2-1; size: .; DNA: TGTGCCAGCAGTTACTCGGGACTAGCCAATGAGCAGTTCTTC; CDR3: CASSYSGLANEQFF
D: TRBD2; V: TRBV7-9; J: TRBJ2-3; size: .; DNA: TGTGCCAGCAGCTTGGGGACTAGCGGGGGTGTTCTGTATTTT; CDR3: CASSLGTSGGVLYF
D: .; V: TRBV6-5; J: TRBJ2-7; size: .; DNA: TGTGCCAGCCGCATATTAGGGGAAAGCTCCTACGAGCAGTACTTC; CDR3: CASRILGESSYEQYF
D: TRBD1; V: TRBV19; J: TRBJ1-1; size: few; DNA: TGTGCCAGTAGTATAGCCCGTACAGGGGGGCCTGAAGCTTTCTTT; CDR3: CASSIARTGGPEAFF
D: .; V: TRBV9; J: TRBJ1-4; size: .; DNA: TGTGCCAGCAGCGTAGCTCCGAACCAAGGGGCCGCAACTAATGAAAAACTGTTTTTT; CDR3: CASSVAPNQGAATNEKLFF
D: .; V: TRBV7-2; J: TRBJ2-3; size: once; DNA: TGTGCCAGCAGCTTAGGTTTTGGCGGAAGATTGGCAGATACGCAGTATTTT; CDR3: CASSLGFGGRLADTQYF
D: .; V: TRBV19; J: TRBJ2-1; size: .; DNA: TGTGCCAGTAGTATAGCCGTGTCGCTAGGCAATGAGCAGTTCTTC; CDR3: CASSIAVSLGNEQFF
D: TRBD2; V: TRBV10-1; J: TRBJ2-2; size: .; DNA: TGCGCCAGCAGCAGCGGGGGGCTGAACACCGGGGAGCTGTTTTTT; CDR3: CASSSGGLNTGELFF
D: .; V: TRBV5-4; J: TRBJ2-7; size: .; DNA: TGTGCCAGCAGCTTGGGAGACAGTATTTCATACGAGCAGTACTTC; CDR3: CASSLGDSISYEQYF
D: .; V: TRBV7-2; J: TRBJ2-7; size: .; DNA: TGTGCCAGCAGCCAAGGGGTGGGCGAGCAGTACTTC; CDR3: CASSQGVGEQYF
D: .; V: TRBV7-2; J: TRBJ2-5; size: .; DNA: TGTGCCAGCAGCTTGAGTCCGGTCGAGACCCAGTACTTC; CDR3: CASSLSPVETQYF
D: TRBD2; V: TRBV9; J: TRBJ2-7; size: few; DNA: TGTGCCAGCAGCGGTGGTAGCGGGAGTTTCTACGAGCAGTACTTC; CDR3: CASSGGSGSFYEQYF
D: TRBD1; V: TRBV27; J: TRBJ1-1; size: .; DNA: TGTGCCAGCAGTCCCCTGACAGGGACAGTGAACACTGAAGCTTTCTTT; CDR3: CASSPLTGTVNTEAFF
D: TRBD1; V: TRBV30; J: TRBJ2-4; size: .; DNA: TGTGCCTGGACAGGGGGAGACATTCAGTACTTC; CDR3: CAWTGGDIQYF
D: .; V: TRBV6-5; J: TRBJ2-7; size: once; DNA: TGTGCCAGCAGTCAAACCGGGGGCTACGAGCAGTACTTC; CDR3: CASSQTGGYEQYF
D: .; V: TRBV29-1; J: TRBJ2-3; size: few; DNA: TGCAGCGTTGATGGGGGGGCGGAAGATACGCAGTATTTT; CDR3: CSVDGGAEDTQYF
D: TRBD1; V: TRBV30; J: TRBJ2-2; size: .; DNA: TGTGCCTGGAGTGTACGGGACAGGGAAACCGGGGAGCTGTTTTTT; CDR3: CAWSVRDRETGELFF
D: .; V: TRBV27; J: TRBJ1-5; size: .; DNA: TGTGCCAGCAGTCCCCAGGGTATCAATCAGCCCCAGCATTTT; CDR3: CASSPQGINQPQHF
D: .; V: TRBV4-2; J: TRBJ2-3; size: few; DNA: TGTGCCAGCAGCCAGGTCCTCAGCAGGGAAGCGGATACGCAGTATTTT; CDR3: CASSQVLSREADTQYF